This TCR beta chain was found in a study of control samples from healthy donors and cancer patients. Generated by immunoSEQ multiplex PCR, the TCRdb table keeps only in-frame clones and is missing some. The sample carries 150,000 to 200,000 clones, about 86% recorded once. The V and J ends lost 7 bases and 12 bases, in that order; junction bases with no gene match: 6. The CDR3 is 11 amino acids. Germline V CDR1 and CDR2: SNHLY, FYNNEI. Sequenced sample: blood. The receptor was isolated from a woman aged 25 to 39 in good health. J is TRBJ2-4 and V is TRBV2, with 7 bases that match TRBD1. Here the CDR3 DNA reads TGTGCCAGCACCGAAAGGGGGCCTCAGTACTTC. Translated, it gives CASTERGPQYF. Full variable domain (outside the CDR3, taken from reference TRBV2 and TRBJ2-4): EPEVTQTPSHQVTQMGQEVILRCVPISNHLYFYWYRQILGQKVEFLVSFYNNEISEKSEIFDDQFSVERPDGSNFTLKIRSTKLEDSAMYFCASTERGPQYFGAGTRLSVL.